Listed here are 21 T cell receptor beta chains from one sample, sequenced in a study of human T cells and chemical hapten exposure. Specified time point: patch test 3, about 24 weeks after DPC sensitization. Stated treatment: therapeutic diphenylcyclopropenone sensitization with weekly scalp DPC. TCRdb redid the calling of the RACE reads with MiXCR, one entry per CDR3 protein. The table records 55,000 to 80,000 distinct CDR3 sequences, 9.5% to 11% of them present only once. Sample: whole blood, taken in connection with sensitization to the hapten diphenylcyclopropenone (DPC). The source is a woman in her 30s with alopecia areata. Some clones in this sample may be carry-over from other donors' samples.

For this clonotype: The CDR3 carries no conserved terminal phenylalanine or tryptophan, so it likely arises from a read error. This chain links TRBV28 with TRBJ2-3, with D unresolved. Germline assignment: CDR1 MDHEN and CDR2 SYDVKM. The ends were cut back, 3 bases at V and 1 base at J, with 14 bases in the middle. CDR3 length: 16 residues. The DNA of the CDR3 is TGTGCCAGCAGTTTTCTGGGCCAGTTCGGCACAGATACGCAGTATTCT. It codes for CASSFLGQFGTDTQYS.

This clonotype appeared a few times. The gene calls are TRBV11-2 and TRBJ2-3, with D perhaps TRBD1 or TRBD2 (5 bases each). The V gene's germline CDR1 is SGHAT and CDR2 FQNNGV. The CDR3 runs to 16 residues. Trimming removed 5 bases from V and 5 bases from J, with 20 bases in between. The CDR3, as DNA: TGTGCCAGCAGCGTGCATGTGTTCGGGACGGGAGATACGCAGTATTTT. Residues: CASSVHVFGTGDTQYF.

This clonotype turned up a few times. The V gene is TRBV29-1, the J gene TRBJ2-3; tentative D call: TRBD1 (6 bases). CDR1 and CDR2 from the germline V gene are SQVTM and ANQGSEA. Trimming removed 5 bases from V and 8 bases from J, with 20 bases in between. CDR3 length: 14 residues. CDR3 DNA sequence: TGCAGCGTTTCGGGCAGTAACCCACAGGGTACGCAGTATTTT. Translation: CSVSGSNPQGTQYF.

This clonotype was found a few times. V usage is TRBV7-9 and J usage is TRBJ2-5; weak D call: TRBD1 (6 bases). Germline assignment: CDR1 SEHNR and CDR2 FQNEAQ (reference sequence). V was clipped by 3 bases and J by 3 bases, with 17 bases between them. The CDR3 extends over 16 amino acids. The CDR3 DNA follows: TGTGCCAGCAGCTTGTCGCCAGGGGCAGGGGAAGAGACCCAGTACTTC. Translating gives CASSLSPGAGEETQYF.

The chain recombines TRBV7-6 with TRBJ1-3, with 11 nucleotides matching TRBD1. This CDR3 comprises 18 residues. V lost 2 bases, J lost 2 bases, and 8 bases stayed unmatched. CDR1 and CDR2 from the germline V gene are SGHVS and FNYEAQ. The CDR3 bases are TGTGCCAGCAGCTTACTCTTACGGGGACAGGGGGCTGGAAACACCATATATTTT. Its protein product is CASSLLLRGQGAGNTIYF.

This clonotype was picked up a small number of times. The chain employs TRBV6-5 and TRBJ1-4; TRBD1 matches 8 bases. Germline V gene lookup returns CDR1 MNHEY and CDR2 SVGAGI. With V trimmed by 5 bases and J by 4 bases, 15 bases remained unmatched. CDR3 length: 18 residues. The chain's CDR3 is CASSQGRTGTSFNEKLFF. CDR3 bases: TGTGCCAGCAGTCAGGGGCGGACAGGGACGTCCTTTAATGAAAAACTGTTTTTT.

This clonotype was found a few times. The V gene is TRBV20-1, the J gene TRBJ2-7, with TRBD2 matching 11 bases. Germline V gene data show CDR1 as DFQATT and CDR2 as SNEGSKA (reference sequence). The CDR3 is 15 residues long. V shed 6 bases and J 3 bases; nucleotides not matched to a gene: 10. CDR3 sequence (DNA): TGCAGTGCCGTGACCCCAACTAGCGGGAGCTACGAGCAGTACTTC. Translation gives CSAVTPTSGSYEQYF.

This chain connects TRBV3-1 to TRBJ1-3; the D gene is possibly TRBD1 (6 bases). V lost 4 bases and J 4 bases, leaving 14 bases between the germline ends. This CDR3 contains 15 residues. CDR1 and CDR2 (germline): LGHDT, YNNKEL (reference sequence). The CDR3 DNA is TGTGCCAGCAGCCCGGACTGGAGGGGGGGAAACACCATATATTTT. Protein: CASSPDWRGGNTIYF.

The V gene is TRBV28, the J gene TRBJ2-1, with TRBD1 matching 9 bases. This CDR3 is built from 15 residues. V shed 7 bases, J shed 6 bases, and the junction held 10 bases outside the gene matches. Germline V CDR1 and CDR2: MDHEN, SYDVKM. The CDR3, as DNA: TGTGCCAGCAACAACCCCGGGACAGGGACCAATGAGCAGTTCTTC. It codes for CASNNPGTGTNEQFF.

This clonotype was recorded a few times. V is TRBV28 and J is TRBJ2-3; 13 bases map to TRBD2. Germline CDR1 is MDHEN and CDR2 is SYDVKM. This CDR3 is built from 15 residues. V shed 5 bases and J 4 bases; nucleotides not matched to a gene: 3. Here the CDR3 reads CASSTSGRASDTQYF. In nucleotides, the CDR3 is TGTGCCAGCAGTACTAGCGGGAGGGCCTCAGATACGCAGTATTTT.

Ten or more counts support this clonotype. The chain employs TRBV3-1 and TRBJ2-2; 9 nucleotides align to TRBD2. In germline, CDR1 is LGHDT, CDR2 YNNKEL (reference sequence). With 1 base clipped from V and 2 bases from J, the junction kept 2 bases outside the gene matches. The CDR3 is made up of 16 amino acids. In nucleotides, the CDR3 is TGTGCCAGCAGCCAAGTGACTAGCGGAAACACCGGGGAGCTGTTTTTT. It is translated as CASSQVTSGNTGELFF.

The table lists this clonotype with a few counts. J is TRBJ2-3 and V is TRBV20-1; D remains ambiguous. This CDR3 has 13 residues. The germline V and J ends were trimmed by 7 bases and 0 bases, with 11 bases remaining between them. The V gene's germline CDR1 is DFQATT and CDR2 SNEGSKA (reference sequence). The CDR3: CSGSQTSTDTQYF. The DNA of the CDR3 is TGCAGTGGGTCACAGACTAGCACAGATACGCAGTATTTT.

This clonotype was detected only a few times. The rearrangement joins TRBV19 to TRBJ2-5; TRBD1 matches at 8 bases. This CDR3 is built from 15 residues. The V and J ends lost 6 bases and 9 bases, in that order; junction bases with no gene match: 15. Germline assignment: CDR1 LNHDA and CDR2 SQIVND (reference sequence). The CDR3 region is CASSSQEASQGAQYF. CDR3 bases: TGTGCCAGTAGCTCACAAGAGGCTTCACAGGGGGCCCAGTACTTC.

This clonotype has just a few counts. This chain joins TRBV29-1 and TRBJ2-4, with 8 bases identical to TRBD1. Germline trimming cut 6 bases from V and 10 bases from J; bases unmatched to any gene: 2. The germline V gene encodes CDR1 SQVTM and CDR2 ANQGSEA. This CDR3 spans 10 amino acids. CDR3: CSVGQEIQYF. In DNA form, the CDR3 reads TGCAGCGTGGGACAGGAAATTCAGTACTTC.

The gene calls are TRBV20-1 and TRBJ1-1; D remains ambiguous. CDR3 length: 15 residues. V lost 3 bases, J lost 1 base, and 15 bases lay in between. The germline V gene has CDR1 DFQATT and CDR2 SNEGSKA (reference sequence). The CDR3: CSASSLTTGNTEAFF. The CDR3, as DNA: TGCAGTGCTAGCTCCTTAACTACGGGGAACACTGAAGCTTTCTTT.

This clonotype was picked up a small number of times. The V and J genes are TRBV6-6 and TRBJ2-5; 10 bases are shared with TRBD1. In germline, CDR1 is MNHNY, CDR2 SVGAGI (reference sequence). Trimming cost V 5 bases and J 4 bases; bases outside gene matches: 4. The CDR3 extends over 14 amino acids. CDR3 sequence reads: CASSRQGARETQYF. DNA of the CDR3: TGTGCCAGCAGTCGACAGGGGGCTAGAGAGACCCAGTACTTC.

The rearrangement uses TRBV6-2 or TRBV6-3 and TRBJ2-1, with 7 bases fitting TRBD2. The junction had 7 bases not matched to a gene; V was cut back by 7 bases and J by 7 bases. This CDR3 has 13 amino acids. In germline, CDR1 is MNHEY, CDR2 SVGEGT. The CDR3 region is CASTGGSHNEQFF. The CDR3 DNA reads TGTGCCAGCACGGGCGGGAGCCATAATGAGCAGTTCTTC.

This clonotype was counted only a few times. This sequence joins TRBV20-1 and TRBJ2-7, with a possible D match to TRBD2 (7 bases). Per the germline V gene, CDR1 is DFQATT and CDR2 is SNEGSKA (reference sequence). Trimming pared 2 bases from V and 2 bases from J, leaving 13 bases between. CDR3 size: 14 residues. The CDR3 sequence: CSARKGGGAYEQYF. For the CDR3, the DNA is TGCAGTGCTAGAAAAGGGGGGGGAGCCTACGAGCAGTACTTC.

The chain couples TRBV3-1 to TRBJ2-1, with unresolved D. The CDR3 contains 15 residues. Germline V gene data show CDR1 as LGHDT and CDR2 as YNNKEL (reference sequence). Trimming took off 1 base at V and 4 bases at J, with 11 bases between the two ends. CDR3 DNA sequence: TGTGCCAGCAGCCAAGTTGGCACTTCTTACAATGAGCAGTTCTTC. This sequence encodes CASSQVGTSYNEQFF.

This chain connects TRBV20-1 to TRBJ1-2, with D unresolved. The V end lost 3 bases, the J end lost 9 bases, and 14 bases lay between the germline ends. The CDR3 contains 12 residues. CDR1 is DFQATT and CDR2 is SNEGSKA in the germline V gene (reference sequence). The CDR3 sequence is CSAREESLSYTF. CDR3 nucleotide sequence: TGCAGTGCTAGGGAGGAATCGCTAAGCTACACCTTC.

J is TRBJ2-5 and V is TRBV4-2, with D possibly TRBD2 on 5 matching bases. The V end was cut by 0 bases, the J end by 2 bases, with 10 bases between. The CDR3 extends over 15 amino acids. CDR1 and CDR2 from the germline V gene are LGHNA and YNFKEQ. The chain's CDR3 is CASSQEGAQQETQYF. In DNA, the CDR3 is TGTGCCAGCAGCCAAGAGGGAGCTCAGCAAGAGACCCAGTACTTC.